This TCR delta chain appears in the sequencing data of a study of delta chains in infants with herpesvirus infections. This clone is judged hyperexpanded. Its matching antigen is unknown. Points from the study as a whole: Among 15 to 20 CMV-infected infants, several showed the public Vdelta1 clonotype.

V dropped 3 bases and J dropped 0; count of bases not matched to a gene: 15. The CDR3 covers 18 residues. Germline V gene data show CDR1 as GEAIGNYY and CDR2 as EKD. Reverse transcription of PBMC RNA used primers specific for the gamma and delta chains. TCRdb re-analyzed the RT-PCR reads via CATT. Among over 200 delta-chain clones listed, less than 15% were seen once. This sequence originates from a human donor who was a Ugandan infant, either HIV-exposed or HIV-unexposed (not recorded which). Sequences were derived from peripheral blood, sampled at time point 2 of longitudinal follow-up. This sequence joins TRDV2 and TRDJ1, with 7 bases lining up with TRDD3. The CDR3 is CACDSRQGGDSDTDKLIF. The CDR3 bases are TGTGCCTGTGACTCTAGACAAGGGGGGGATTCGGACACCGATAAACTCATCTTT.